This entry is about one TCR beta chain. The antigen is undetermined. The V gene end was trimmed by 4 bases and the J gene end by 13 bases; junction bases not matched to a gene: 7. The CDR3 covers 12 residues. Germline CDR1 SGHRS, CDR2 YFSETQ. The data were taken from a study of cytomegalovirus exposure and HLA in healthy donors. Study-level findings and limits: Clusters of TCRs from the first cohort tended to co-occur in the 95 to 150 validation repertoires (as a later analysis found). Among TCR beta chains, those listed as cytomegalovirus-associated numbered around 180.

Method: immunoSEQ multiplex PCR; TCRdb's copy keeps in-frame clones and lacks some. Of some 250,000 clones listed, 80% to 95% are singletons. The sample comprised PBMCs. This TCR derives from a woman younger than 45 in good health and CMV-seronegative. This rearrangement joins TRBV5-1 to TRBJ2-1; TRBD1 aligns across 8 bases. Here the CDR3 reads CASSSSGTGQFF. The CDR3 nucleotides read TGCGCCAGCAGCAGCTCCGGGACAGGTCAGTTCTTC.